The next 29 T cell receptor beta chains were all read from a single sample in a study of monozygotic twins with cystic fibrosis. Only in-frame clones appear in the TCRdb table, and some are missing; sequencing was by immunoSEQ multiplex PCR. Among about 25,000 clones, about nine tenths were seen once, and the ten largest hold about 0.51%. Material: blood. The receptors stem from a girl aged 2 to 10 with cystic fibrosis.

This clone was recorded only once. The genes are TRBV5-1 and TRBJ1-3; D is unclear. V shed 0 bases and J shed 0 bases, with 7 bases lying between them. The CDR3 length is 15 residues. Per germline, CDR1 SGHRS and CDR2 YFSETQ. The CDR3 protein is CASSLDGPSGNTIYF. CDR3 DNA: TGCGCCAGCAGCTTGGATGGGCCCTCTGGAAACACCATATATTTT.

The CDR3 region has the DNA TGTGCCAGCAGCTCTAGCGGGGACATCCGCATAGGCACGCAGTATTTT. Translation gives CASSSSGDIRIGTQYF. The rearrangement uses TRBV7-2 and TRBJ2-3; 9 bases are shared with TRBD2. From germline, CDR1 is SGHTA and CDR2 FQGNSA. Trimming at V came to 4 bases and at J to 9 bases, leaving 14 bases not matched to a gene. This CDR3 spans 16 amino acids.

This clone was detected only once. The chain couples TRBV7-2 to TRBJ2-5; 13 nucleotides line up with TRBD2. Germline V gives CDR1 SGHTA, CDR2 FQGNSA. The V segment lost 6 bases and the J segment 2 bases; nucleotides outside the gene matches: 9. This CDR3 region has 17 residues. CDR3 DNA sequence: TGTGCCAGCAGACCTAGAGGGGGACTAGCGGGGCAAGAGACCCAGTACTTC. Amino acids: CASRPRGGLAGQETQYF.

V usage is TRBV6-1 and J usage is TRBJ2-2; a possible D gene is TRBD2 (6 bases). The CDR3 sequence is 14 residues long. Trimming left V 4 bases short and J 6 bases short, with 12 bases between. Germline CDR1 is MNHNS and CDR2 is SASEGT. DNA of the CDR3: TGTGCCAGCAGTGTAGGTTCGGGGGCCGGGGAGCTGTTTTTT. Translated, it gives CASSVGSGAGELFF.

This chain connects TRBV6-6 to TRBJ1-2; D not resolved. Between the trimmed V and J ends, which lost 4 bases and 1 base, there was a span of 13 bases. This CDR3 is built from 15 residues. CDR1 is MNHNY, CDR2 SVGAGI, per germline (reference sequence). For the CDR3, the DNA is TGTGCCAGCAGTTTAGGAAAGGCTAGTAACTATGGCTACACCTTC. It specifies CASSLGKASNYGYTF.

The V and J genes are TRBV16 and TRBJ1-6; 10 positions agree with TRBD1. Per germline, CDR1 KGHSY and CDR2 FQNENV. The CDR3 is made up of 15 amino acids. Unmatched junction bases numbered 1, after V lost 4 bases and J lost 4 bases. CDR3 region: CASSRDRGYNSPLHF. The CDR3 region has the DNA TGTGCCAGCAGCCGGGACAGGGGATATAATTCACCCCTCCACTTT.

This chain joins TRBV18 and TRBJ2-7, with 8 positions matching TRBD1. The CDR3 has 14 residues. Germline V gene data show CDR1 as KGHSH and CDR2 as LQKENI. V was clipped by 2 bases and J by 6 bases; unmatched bases: 6. The CDR3 nucleotides read TGTGCCAGCTCACCAAGAGACAGGGGCCCCGAGCAGTACTTC. This sequence encodes CASSPRDRGPEQYF.

The chain combines TRBV5-6 with TRBJ1-1; D not certain. V lost 4 bases, J lost 5 bases, and 18 bases lay in between. The CDR3 covers 15 residues. Germline values: CDR1 SGHDT, CDR2 YYEEEE. The CDR3 loop is CASSRAPRGGTEAFF. The CDR3 DNA reads as TGTGCCAGCAGCAGGGCCCCGCGGGGAGGGACTGAAGCTTTCTTT.

The chain joins TRBV7-9 to TRBJ1-3, with D maybe TRBD1 (5 bases). Germline values: CDR1 SEHNR, CDR2 FQNEAQ (reference sequence). V was pared by 2 bases and J by 7 bases, with 6 bases between. The CDR3 length is 12 residues. CDR3 region: CASSLWGNTIYF. CDR3 DNA: TGTGCCAGCAGCTTATGGGGGAACACCATATATTTT.

V usage is TRBV30 and J usage is TRBJ1-2; TRBD1 agrees at 9 bases. This CDR3 region has 15 residues. The germline V gene encodes CDR1 GTSNPN and CDR2 SVGIG (reference sequence). Trimming at V came to 3 bases and at J to 5 bases, leaving 10 bases not matched to a gene. The CDR3 sequence is CAWRPQGASEYGYTF. The CDR3 region has the DNA TGTGCCTGGAGGCCACAGGGGGCATCGGAATATGGCTACACCTTC.

The rearrangement uses TRBV9 and TRBJ2-3; D is unclear. CDR3 size: 12 residues. With 4 bases removed from V and 7 bases from J, the gap between germline ends came to 10 bases. Per the germline V gene, CDR1 is SGDLS and CDR2 is YYNGEE. The CDR3 DNA is TGTGCCAGCAGCCTTAATCTAAATACGCAGTATTTT. Translation gives CASSLNLNTQYF.

This rearrangement joins TRBV7-9 to TRBJ1-6; D might be TRBD1 (5 bases). The CDR3 totals 15 residues. Trimming took off 4 bases at V and 0 bases at J, with 7 bases between the two ends. The germline V gene encodes CDR1 SEHNR and CDR2 FQNEAQ (reference sequence). CDR3 loop: CASSSGSSYNSPLHF. CDR3 DNA: TGTGCCAGCAGCTCAGGGAGCTCCTATAATTCACCCCTCCACTTT.

V and J are TRBV4-1 and TRBJ1-5, with 7 bases aligning to TRBD1. The CDR3 runs to 18 residues. Trimming at V came to 0 bases and at J to 5 bases, leaving 13 bases not matched to a gene. Germline values: CDR1 MGHRA, CDR2 YSYEKL. As DNA, the CDR3 is TGCGCCAGCAGCCAAGAATGGAGACAGGGAGGAGGCCATCAGCCCCAGCATTTT. Translation gives CASSQEWRQGGGHQPQHF.

The chain joins TRBV7-9 to TRBJ2-1, with TRBD2 matching over 8 bases. The germline gives CDR1 SEHNR, CDR2 FQNEAQ (reference sequence). J lost 7 bases, V lost 3 bases, and 8 bases had no gene match. The CDR3 sequence is 15 residues long. Written as DNA, the CDR3 is TGTGCCAGCAGCTTTACGACGGGGGGGCATAATGAGCAGTTCTTC. Translating gives CASSFTTGGHNEQFF.

The V gene is TRBV6-5, the J gene TRBJ1-1, with D tentatively TRBD1 (5 bases). The CDR3 is made up of 13 amino acids. V was shortened by 3 bases and J by 2 bases, with 7 bases between the two germline ends. Germline values: CDR1 MNHEY, CDR2 SVGAGI. The CDR3 reads CASSYGGNTEAFF. CDR3 DNA sequence: TGTGCCAGCAGTTATGGGGGTAACACTGAAGCTTTCTTT.

This chain connects TRBV2 to TRBJ2-1; D unclear. Trimming cost V 7 bases and J 0 bases, with 13 bases left between them. Germline V lookup: CDR1 SNHLY, CDR2 FYNNEI. The CDR3 is made up of 15 amino acids. In nucleotides, the CDR3 is TGTGCCAGCATAGGCGGTCCCTTCTCCTACAATGAGCAGTTCTTC. This encodes CASIGGPFSYNEQFF.

J is TRBJ1-6 and V is TRBV4-2; D remains unclear. Germline CDR1 is LGHNA and CDR2 is YNFKEQ. V was trimmed by 0 bases and J by 9 bases, leaving 9 bases between them. CDR3 length: 14 residues. The CDR3 protein is CASSQDRLSSPLHF. Here the CDR3 DNA reads TGTGCCAGCAGCCAAGACAGGTTAAGTTCACCCCTCCACTTT.

The chain carries TRBV13 and TRBJ2-3; a possible D gene is TRBD2 (6 bases). The V gene lost 4 bases and the J gene lost 7 bases, with 9 bases spanning the gap. This CDR3 has 12 amino acids. Germline CDR1 PRHDT, CDR2 FYEKMQ (reference sequence). Written as DNA, the CDR3 is TGTGCCAGCAGCTCGACTAGGCATACGCAGTATTTT. Its translation is CASSSTRHTQYF.

The chain recombines TRBV6-5 with TRBJ2-3; D not resolved. V lost 0 bases and J 8 bases, leaving 12 bases between the germline ends. This CDR3 is 14 amino acids long. Germline V lookup: CDR1 MNHEY, CDR2 SVGAGI. Here the CDR3 reads CASSYSGLMGTQYF. In nucleotides, the CDR3 is TGTGCCAGCAGTTACTCAGGGCTGATGGGTACGCAGTATTTT.

This clone is a singleton in its sample. The chain recombines TRBV12-5 with TRBJ2-7; D remains unclear. Between the trimmed V and J ends, which lost 0 bases and 4 bases, there was a span of 7 bases. This CDR3 has 13 amino acids. Germline V gene data show CDR1 as LGHNT and CDR2 as FRNRAP. CDR3 loop: CASGLVNGYEQYF. In nucleotides, the CDR3 is TGTGCTAGTGGTTTGGTAAACGGGTACGAGCAGTACTTC.

This clone occurred once. The chain recombines TRBV9 with TRBJ2-7; D gene uncertain. The CDR3 runs to 13 residues. Trimming left V 3 bases short and J 0 bases short, with 7 bases between. Per the germline V gene, CDR1 is SGDLS and CDR2 is YYNGEE. The CDR3 nucleotides read TGTGCCAGCAGCGACGGGTACTCCTACGAGCAGTACTTC. This translates into CASSDGYSYEQYF.

The J gene is TRBJ2-6, the V gene TRBV7-9, with a tentative D call TRBD2 (6 bases). This CDR3 contains 19 residues. Germline assignment: CDR1 SEHNR and CDR2 FQNEAQ (reference sequence). The V and J ends lost 1 base and 0 bases respectively, with 16 bases between them. The CDR3 sequence is CASSLVAGRGISGANVLTF. The CDR3 nucleotides read TGTGCCAGCAGCTTAGTGGCAGGGCGGGGAATCTCTGGGGCCAACGTCCTGACTTTC.

The table lists this clone with a few counts. The CDR3 here is CASSIGVNTGELFF. The CDR3 nucleotides are TGTGCCAGTAGTATTGGGGTGAACACCGGGGAGCTGTTTTTT. The chain employs TRBV19 and TRBJ2-2; D is uncertain. The CDR3 covers 14 residues. Between the trimmed V and J ends, which lost 3 bases and 1 base, there was a span of 6 bases. Germline assignment: CDR1 LNHDA and CDR2 SQIVND (reference sequence).

The chain has TRBV29-1 and TRBJ2-1, with 16 bases aligning to TRBD2. J lost 0 bases, V lost 0 bases, and 5 bases had no gene match. Germline-derived CDR1 and CDR2 are SQVTM and ANQGSEA. The CDR3 length is 19 residues. CDR3 protein: CSVEEGLAGGPSSYNEQFF. The CDR3, as DNA: TGCAGCGTTGAAGAGGGACTAGCGGGGGGGCCAAGCTCCTACAATGAGCAGTTCTTC.

This rearrangement joins TRBV30 to TRBJ2-5, with D possibly being TRBD1 or TRBD2 (5 bases each). Looked up from germline, CDR1 is GTSNPN and CDR2 is SVGIG (reference sequence). The ends were cut back, 0 bases at V and 2 bases at J, with 16 bases in the middle. This CDR3 spans 16 amino acids. CDR3 sequence reads: CAWSVKGEGSQETQYF. The CDR3 DNA follows: TGTGCCTGGAGTGTCAAAGGAGAGGGGAGTCAAGAGACCCAGTACTTC.

The V call is TRBV7-7, the J call TRBJ2-1; D assignment may be TRBD1 or TRBD2 (5 bases each). Germline loops: CDR1 SSHAT, CDR2 FNYEAQ (reference sequence). The CDR3 runs to 14 residues. Trimming removed 0 bases from V and 8 bases from J, with 11 bases in between. The CDR3, as DNA: TGTGCCAGCAGCTTAGCAGGGGAGAGGGATGAGCAGTTCTTC. Protein sequence: CASSLAGERDEQFF.

The chain employs TRBV6-5 and TRBJ1-1, with D possibly being TRBD1 (5 bases). V was shortened by 8 bases and J by 8 bases, with 9 bases between the two germline ends. Per the germline V gene, CDR1 is MNHEY and CDR2 is SVGAGI. This CDR3 has 10 amino acids. The CDR3 reads CASWGREAFF. In nucleotides, the CDR3 is TGTGCCAGCTGGGGCCGAGAAGCTTTCTTT.

The chain recombines TRBV10-1 with TRBJ1-5; possibly TRBD1 for D (6 bases). V was cut by 10 bases and J by 1 base, with 17 bases left in between. The CDR3 sequence is 15 residues long. Germline CDR1 reads WNHNN; CDR2 reads SYGVQD (reference sequence). The CDR3 protein is CAINRVRDSNQPQHF. The CDR3 coding sequence is TGCGCCATCAACAGGGTCAGGGACAGCAATCAGCCCCAGCATTTT.

The chain uses TRBV9 and TRBJ2-1; 10 nucleotides match TRBD2. CDR3 length: 17 residues. V trimming: 0 bases; J trimming: 10 bases; junction bases outside the gene matches: 13. Per the germline V gene, CDR1 is SGDLS and CDR2 is YYNGEE. The CDR3 DNA follows: TGTGCCAGCAGCGTAGCTCCCGGGGCTAGCGGGGGCCGCGAGCAGTTCTTC. It codes for CASSVAPGASGGREQFF.